Listed here is a single T cell receptor beta chain. Trimming pared 3 bases from V and 2 bases from J, leaving 11 bases between. CDR1 and CDR2 from the germline V gene are GTSNPN and SVGIG (reference sequence). The CDR3 is made up of 14 amino acids. Time point here: pretreatment peripheral blood. Patients in the study were battling locally advanced or metastatic urothelial carcinoma. The data originate from a study of PD-L1 blockade in urothelial cancer. Study as a whole: Patients' atezolizumab regimen, 1,200 mg intravenously every 3 weeks, began at some point between 2014 and 2015. Median blood clonality was about 0.081, with 75,000 to 90,000 unique TCRs.

Synthetic spike-ins, TCR analog templates, were added into each PCR. Assay used: immunoSEQ multiplex PCR; TCRdb lists only in-frame clones, some missing. The sample holds 85,000 to 90,000 clones, about 83% seen once. The TCR sequence derives from a man in his 60s with urothelial cancer. Sequencing was performed on PBMCs, taken around atezolizumab (anti-PD-L1) treatment. The chain has TRBV30 and TRBJ2-1, with D possibly being TRBD1 (6 bases). The CDR3 nucleotides read TGTGCCTGGAGCAGGGACACCGCCTACAATGAGCAGTTCTTC. Translation gives CAWSRDTAYNEQFF.